This TCR beta chain was recorded in a study of CD8+ T cells in alopecia areata. Study-wide context: Severity in treated patients was scored by percentage of scalp area affected. Study findings and constraints: Lesional scalp, notably in alopecia totalis/universalis, had clonality above that of normal scalp.

cDNA prepared by RNA extraction and subsequent reverse transcription served as the template for sequencing. Sequencing used immunoSEQ multiplex PCR; TCRdb keeps in-frame clones, though not all of them. In the table there are some 210,000 clones, 66% of which are singletons. Notes on this clone: Its antigen is as yet unknown.

The treatment is: oral pan-JAK inhibitor, 5-10 mg twice daily. The origin of this receptor is a human donor with alopecia areata. The sequencing here drew on CD4+ T cells sorted from blood, taken at week 44, from a patient treated with tofacitinib.

The CDR3 nucleotides read TGCGCCAGCAGCCAAGAGGGGGGGCGGGTCAAAGATACGCAGTATTTT. The encoded protein is CASSQEGGRVKDTQYF. This sequence joins TRBV4-3 and TRBJ2-3; D might be TRBD2 (7 bases). The CDR3 sequence is 16 residues long. Deletions cut 0 bases from V and 5 bases from J, with 15 bases between. Germline assignment: CDR1 LGHNA and CDR2 YSLEER.